Each of the 2 T cell receptor beta chains below was sequenced from the same sample in a study of cytomegalovirus exposure and HLA in healthy donors. The study ran its PCR with 60 Vbeta and 13 Jbeta primers. TCRdb's copy holds only in-frame clones and misses some; the assay was immunoSEQ multiplex PCR. The table has approximately 140,000 clones, around 67% seen once. The sample was PBMCs. Every receptor here comes from a woman between 18 and 29 years old in good health and CMV-seronegative.

The CDR3, as DNA: TGTGCCAGCAGCTTGGGGGACAGGGTGGGGGAGCAGTACTTC. As protein: CASSLGDRVGEQYF. This chain links TRBV5-4 with TRBJ2-5, with 9 bases fitting TRBD1. From germline, CDR1 is SGHNT and CDR2 YYREEE (reference sequence). V shed 0 bases, J shed 11 bases, and the junction held 8 bases outside the gene matches. CDR3 size: 14 residues.

The chain has TRBV2 and TRBJ2-7; D might be TRBD2 (6 bases). The CDR3 length is 12 residues. With 4 bases removed from V and 9 bases from J, the gap between germline ends came to 13 bases. CDR1 and CDR2 (germline): SNHLY, FYNNEI. The CDR3 DNA follows: TGTGCCAGCAGTGGGACTATTCAGGGGCAGTACTTC. Translated, it gives CASSGTIQGQYF.